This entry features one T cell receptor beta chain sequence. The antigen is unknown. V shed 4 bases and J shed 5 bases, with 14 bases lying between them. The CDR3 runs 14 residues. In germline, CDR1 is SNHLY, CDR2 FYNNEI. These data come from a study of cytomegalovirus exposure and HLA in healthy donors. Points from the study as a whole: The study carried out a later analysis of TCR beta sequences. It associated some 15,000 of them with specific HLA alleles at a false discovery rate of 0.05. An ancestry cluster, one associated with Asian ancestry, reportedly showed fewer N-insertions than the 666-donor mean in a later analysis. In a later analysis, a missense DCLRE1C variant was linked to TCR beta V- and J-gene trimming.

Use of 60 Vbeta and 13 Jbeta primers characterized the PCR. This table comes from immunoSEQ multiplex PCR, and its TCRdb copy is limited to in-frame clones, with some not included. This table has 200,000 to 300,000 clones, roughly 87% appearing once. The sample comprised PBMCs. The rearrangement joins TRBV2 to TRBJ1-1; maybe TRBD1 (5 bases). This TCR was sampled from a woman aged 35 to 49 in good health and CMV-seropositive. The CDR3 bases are TGTGCCAGCAGTGGACTCGGGGGAGGGACTGAAGCTTTCTTT. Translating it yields CASSGLGGGTEAFF.